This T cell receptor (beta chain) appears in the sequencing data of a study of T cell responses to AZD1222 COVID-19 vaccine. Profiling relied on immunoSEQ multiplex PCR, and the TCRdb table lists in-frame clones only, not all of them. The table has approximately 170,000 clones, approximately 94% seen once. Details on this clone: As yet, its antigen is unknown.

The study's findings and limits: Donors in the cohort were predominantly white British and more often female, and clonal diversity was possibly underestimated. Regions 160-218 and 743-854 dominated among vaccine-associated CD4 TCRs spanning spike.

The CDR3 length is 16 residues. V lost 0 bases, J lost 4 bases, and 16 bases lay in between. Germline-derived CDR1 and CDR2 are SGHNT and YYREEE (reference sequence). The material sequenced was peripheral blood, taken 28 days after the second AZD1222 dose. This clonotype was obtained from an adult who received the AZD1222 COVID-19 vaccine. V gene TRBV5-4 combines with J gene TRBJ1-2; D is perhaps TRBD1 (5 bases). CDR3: CASSLDTTGIRYGYTF. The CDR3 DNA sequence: TGTGCCAGCAGCTTGGACACCACAGGAATTCGCTATGGCTACACCTTC.